This T cell receptor (beta chain) derives from a study of blood T cell repertoires in COVID-19. Germline CDR1 MNHNY, CDR2 SVGAGI (reference sequence). This CDR3 is 15 amino acids long. V lost 7 bases, J lost 1 base, and 6 bases stayed unmatched. The repertoire was sequenced with immunoSEQ multiplex PCR; TCRdb's copy has only in-frame clones and lacks some. The top ten clones hold roughly 10% of a sample with 200,000 or so clones, more than 80% of them seen once. The chain has TRBV6-6 and TRBJ2-1; 8 bases line up with TRBD1. Sample: peripheral blood. The sequence came from a woman aged 80 or over with acute or convalescent COVID-19. CDR3 nucleotide sequence: TGTGCCAGCATCCTCACAGGGGGATCCTACAATGAGCAGTTCTTC. It is translated as CASILTGGSYNEQFF.